The T cell receptor (beta chain) described here comes from a study of early T cells in non-severe SARS-CoV-2 infection. Study summary: Investigators sequenced bulk RNA drawn from unsorted whole blood, and chains remained unpaired.

TCRdb recomputed calls from the 5' RACE reads with MiXCR, one row per CDR3 protein. This sample has about 67,000 distinct CDR3 sequences; roughly 11% occur once, and the top ten carry 3% to 4%. This clonotype was counted between two and nine times. The CDR3 spans 19 residues. Per the germline V gene, CDR1 is LGHNT and CDR2 is FRNRAP. Trimming removed 7 bases at V and 0 bases at J, with 25 bases between. The chain employs TRBV12-5 and TRBJ2-4; the D gene is possibly TRBD2 (6 bases). The receptor was derived from an adult who was a healthcare worker with PCR-confirmed SARS-CoV-2 infection or an uninfected control (not recorded which). Material for sequencing was whole blood. The CDR3 bases are TGTGCTAGTGCAACAGCGGAGGGGAAGTTAGATCTAGCCAAAAACATTCAGTACTTC. It encodes CASATAEGKLDLAKNIQYF.